This T cell receptor beta chain was sequenced during a study of blood T cell repertoires in COVID-19. At the level of the study: Sites across the United States, Italy and Spain contributed samples from acute and convalescent COVID-19. T cells, B-cell-depleted T cells, or PBMCs supplied cDNA or gDNA.

Authors' data handling: Nucleated cell counts were estimated from reference gene primer amplification. The data were produced by immunoSEQ multiplex PCR, yet TCRdb's version contains in-frame clones alone and is incomplete. That table gives V, J and clone size, and the DNA gave D and trimming. The repertoire holds around 100,000 clones, with 70% to 90% as singletons. The CDR3 has 15 residues. V shed 2 bases, J shed 9 bases, and the junction held 7 bases outside the gene matches. Germline assignment: CDR1 SGHRS and CDR2 YFSETQ. This chain uses TRBV5-1 with TRBJ1-6, with 8 bases identical to TRBD1. The sample consisted of peripheral blood. This clonotype was obtained from a human donor in a cohort sampled during active COVID-19. The CDR3 sequence is CASSFSDRASSPLHF. CDR3 bases: TGCGCCAGCAGCTTCTCGGACAGGGCGTCTTCACCCCTCCACTTT.